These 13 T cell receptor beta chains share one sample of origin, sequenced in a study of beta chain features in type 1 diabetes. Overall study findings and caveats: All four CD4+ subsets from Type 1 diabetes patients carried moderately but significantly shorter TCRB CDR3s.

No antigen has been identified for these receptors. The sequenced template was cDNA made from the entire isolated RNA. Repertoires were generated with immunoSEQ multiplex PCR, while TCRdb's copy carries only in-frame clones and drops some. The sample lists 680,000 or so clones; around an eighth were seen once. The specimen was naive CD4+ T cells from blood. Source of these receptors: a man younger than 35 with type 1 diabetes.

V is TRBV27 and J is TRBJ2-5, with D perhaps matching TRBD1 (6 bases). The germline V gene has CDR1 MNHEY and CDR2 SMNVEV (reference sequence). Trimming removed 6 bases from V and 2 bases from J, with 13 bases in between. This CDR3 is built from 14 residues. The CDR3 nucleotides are TGTGCCAGCAGCCAAAGGGACACACAAGAGACCCAGTACTTC. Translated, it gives CASSQRDTQETQYF.

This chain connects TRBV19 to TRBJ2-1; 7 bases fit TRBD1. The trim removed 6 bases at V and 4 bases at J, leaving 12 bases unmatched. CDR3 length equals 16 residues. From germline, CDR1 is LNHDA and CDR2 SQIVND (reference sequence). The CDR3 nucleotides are TGTGCCAGTAGCCCTGAGGGGACAGCCCAGTACAATGAGCAGTTCTTC. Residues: CASSPEGTAQYNEQFF.

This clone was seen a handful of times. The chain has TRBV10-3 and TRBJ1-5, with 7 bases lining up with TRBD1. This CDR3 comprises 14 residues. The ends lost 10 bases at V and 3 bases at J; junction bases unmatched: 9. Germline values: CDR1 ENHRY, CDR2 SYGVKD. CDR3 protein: CATDRDPHNQPQHF. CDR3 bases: TGTGCCACTGACAGGGATCCCCACAATCAGCCCCAGCATTTT.

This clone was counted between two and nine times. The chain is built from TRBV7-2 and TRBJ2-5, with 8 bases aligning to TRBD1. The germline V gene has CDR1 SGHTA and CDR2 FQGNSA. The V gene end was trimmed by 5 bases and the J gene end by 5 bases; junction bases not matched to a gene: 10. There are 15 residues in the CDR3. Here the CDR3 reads CASSLGTGAGETQYF. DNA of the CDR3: TGTGCCAGCAGCCTCGGGACAGGCGCGGGGGAGACCCAGTACTTC.

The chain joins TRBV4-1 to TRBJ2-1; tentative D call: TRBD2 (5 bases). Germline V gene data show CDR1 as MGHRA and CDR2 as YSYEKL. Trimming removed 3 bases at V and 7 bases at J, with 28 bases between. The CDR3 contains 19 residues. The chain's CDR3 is CASSHEGNEGLVGRNEQFF. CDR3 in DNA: TGCGCCAGCAGCCACGAAGGGAACGAGGGTTTGGTAGGTAGGAATGAGCAGTTCTTC.

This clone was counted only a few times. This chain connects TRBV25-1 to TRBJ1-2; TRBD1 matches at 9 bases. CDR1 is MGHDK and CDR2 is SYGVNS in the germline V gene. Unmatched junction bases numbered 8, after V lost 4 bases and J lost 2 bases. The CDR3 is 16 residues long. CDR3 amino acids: CASSGPTGGYNYGYTF. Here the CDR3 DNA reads TGTGCCAGCAGTGGACCAACAGGGGGCTACAACTATGGCTACACCTTC.

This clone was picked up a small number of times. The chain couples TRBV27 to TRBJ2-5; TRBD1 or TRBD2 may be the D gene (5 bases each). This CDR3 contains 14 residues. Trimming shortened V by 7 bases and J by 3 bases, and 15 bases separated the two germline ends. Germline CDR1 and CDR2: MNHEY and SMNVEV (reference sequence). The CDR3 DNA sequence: TGTGCCAGCACCCAAGGGACGGAGAAAGAGACCCAGTACTTC. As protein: CASTQGTEKETQYF.

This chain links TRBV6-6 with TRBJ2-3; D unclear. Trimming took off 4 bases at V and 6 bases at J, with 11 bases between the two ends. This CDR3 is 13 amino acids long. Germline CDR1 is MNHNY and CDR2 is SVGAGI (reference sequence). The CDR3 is CASSFGEADTQYF. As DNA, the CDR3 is TGTGCCAGCAGTTTTGGAGAGGCGGATACGCAGTATTTT.

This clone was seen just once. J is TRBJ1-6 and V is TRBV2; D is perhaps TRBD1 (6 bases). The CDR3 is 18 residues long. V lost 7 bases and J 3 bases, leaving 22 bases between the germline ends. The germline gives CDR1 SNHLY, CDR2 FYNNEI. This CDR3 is CASNSRTALKSYNSPLHF. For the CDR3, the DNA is TGTGCCAGCAATTCCCGGACAGCCCTGAAAAGCTATAATTCACCCCTCCACTTT.

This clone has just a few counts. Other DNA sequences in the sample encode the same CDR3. CDR3 sequence reads: CASSPGGGYGYTF. DNA for the CDR3: TGTGCCAGCTCACCGGGCGGAGGCTATGGCTACACCTTC. The rearrangement uses TRBV18 and TRBJ1-2; D gene unclear. In germline, CDR1 is KGHSH, CDR2 LQKENI. Trimming left V 3 bases short and J 4 bases short, with 9 bases between. The CDR3 length is 13 residues.

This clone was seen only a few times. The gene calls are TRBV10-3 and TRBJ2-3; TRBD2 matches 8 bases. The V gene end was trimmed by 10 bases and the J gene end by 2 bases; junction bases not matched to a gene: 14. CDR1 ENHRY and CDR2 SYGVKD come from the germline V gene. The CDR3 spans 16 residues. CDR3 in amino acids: CATERLAGTSTDTQYF. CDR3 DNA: TGTGCCACCGAGAGATTAGCGGGGACGTCCACAGATACGCAGTATTTT.

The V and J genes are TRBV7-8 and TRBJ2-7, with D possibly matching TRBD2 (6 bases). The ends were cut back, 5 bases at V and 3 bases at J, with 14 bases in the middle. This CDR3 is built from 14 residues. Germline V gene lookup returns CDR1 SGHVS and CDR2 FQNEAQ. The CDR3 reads CASSRSREDYEQYF. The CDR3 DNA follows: TGTGCCAGCAGCCGTTCCAGGGAGGACTACGAGCAGTACTTC.

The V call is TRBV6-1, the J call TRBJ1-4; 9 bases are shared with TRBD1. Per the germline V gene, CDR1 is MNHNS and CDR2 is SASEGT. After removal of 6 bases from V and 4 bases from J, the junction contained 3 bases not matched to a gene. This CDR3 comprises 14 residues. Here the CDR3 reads CASSTGQGNEKLFF. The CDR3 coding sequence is TGTGCCAGCAGCACGGGACAGGGTAATGAAAAACTGTTTTTT.